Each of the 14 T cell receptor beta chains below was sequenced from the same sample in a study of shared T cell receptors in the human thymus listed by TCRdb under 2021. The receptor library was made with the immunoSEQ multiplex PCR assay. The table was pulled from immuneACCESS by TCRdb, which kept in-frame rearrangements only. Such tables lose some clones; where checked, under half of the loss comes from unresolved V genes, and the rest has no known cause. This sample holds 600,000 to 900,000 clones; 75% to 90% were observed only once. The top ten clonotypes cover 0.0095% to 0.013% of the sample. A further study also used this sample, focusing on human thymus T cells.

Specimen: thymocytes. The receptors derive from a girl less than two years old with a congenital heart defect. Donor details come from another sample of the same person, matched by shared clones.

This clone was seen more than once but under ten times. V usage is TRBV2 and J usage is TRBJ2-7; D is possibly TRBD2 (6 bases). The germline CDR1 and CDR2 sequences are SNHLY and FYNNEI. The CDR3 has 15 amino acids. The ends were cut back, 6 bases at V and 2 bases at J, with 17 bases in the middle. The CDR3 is CASRGILARPYEQYF. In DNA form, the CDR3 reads TGTGCCAGCAGGGGCATTCTAGCGCGCCCCTACGAGCAGTACTTC.

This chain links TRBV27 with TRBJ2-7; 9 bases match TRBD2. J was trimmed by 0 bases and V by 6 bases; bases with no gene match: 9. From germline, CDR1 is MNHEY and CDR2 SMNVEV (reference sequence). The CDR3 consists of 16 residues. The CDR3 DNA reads TGTGCCAGCAGCGTAGAGCGGGGGGCCAGCTCCTACGAGCAGTACTTC. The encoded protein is CASSVERGASSYEQYF.

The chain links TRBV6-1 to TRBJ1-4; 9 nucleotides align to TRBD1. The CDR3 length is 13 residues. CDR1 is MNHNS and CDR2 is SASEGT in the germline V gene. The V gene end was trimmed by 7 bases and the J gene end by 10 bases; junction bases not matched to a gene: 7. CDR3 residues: CASILDRGGKLFF. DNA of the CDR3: TGTGCCAGCATACTGGACAGGGGTGGAAAACTGTTTTTT.

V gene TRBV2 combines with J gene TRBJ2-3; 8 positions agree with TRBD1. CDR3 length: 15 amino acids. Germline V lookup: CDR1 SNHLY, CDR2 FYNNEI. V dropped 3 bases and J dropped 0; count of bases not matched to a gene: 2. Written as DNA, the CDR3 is TGTGCCAGCAGTGAGGGACAGGCAAGCACAGATACGCAGTATTTT. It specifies CASSEGQASTDTQYF.

CDR3 DNA sequence: TGTGCCAGCGTAGACACTCATGGGGGCCGCGAGCAGTACTTC. Translated: CASVDTHGGREQYF. This chain connects TRBV2 to TRBJ2-7; the D gene is possibly TRBD1 (6 bases). In germline, CDR1 is SNHLY, CDR2 FYNNEI. The V gene lost 8 bases and the J gene lost 6 bases, with 20 bases spanning the gap. The CDR3 runs 14 residues.

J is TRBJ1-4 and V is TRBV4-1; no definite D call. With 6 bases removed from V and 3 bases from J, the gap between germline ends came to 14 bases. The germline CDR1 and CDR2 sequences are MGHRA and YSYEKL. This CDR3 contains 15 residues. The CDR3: CASSSFSLANEKLFF. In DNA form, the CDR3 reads TGCGCCAGCAGTAGTTTTTCTCTGGCTAATGAAAAACTGTTTTTT.

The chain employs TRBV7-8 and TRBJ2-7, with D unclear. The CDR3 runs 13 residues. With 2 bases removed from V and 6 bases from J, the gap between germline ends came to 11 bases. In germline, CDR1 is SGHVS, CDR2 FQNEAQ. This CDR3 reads CASSLIRSSEQYF. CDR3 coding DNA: TGTGCCAGCAGCTTAATTCGGAGCTCCGAGCAGTACTTC.

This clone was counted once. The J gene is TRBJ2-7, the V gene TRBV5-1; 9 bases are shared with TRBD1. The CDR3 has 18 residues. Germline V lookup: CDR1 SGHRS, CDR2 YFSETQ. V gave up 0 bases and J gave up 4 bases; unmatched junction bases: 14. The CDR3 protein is CASSLAGRGDREGYEQYF. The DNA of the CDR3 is TGCGCCAGCAGCTTGGCCGGTCGGGGGGACAGGGAGGGGTACGAGCAGTACTTC.

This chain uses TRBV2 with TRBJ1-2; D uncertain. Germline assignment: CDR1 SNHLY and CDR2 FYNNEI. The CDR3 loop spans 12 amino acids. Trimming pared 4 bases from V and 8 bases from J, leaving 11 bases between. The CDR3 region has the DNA TGTGCCAGCAGTGGAAGCAGGAGGGGCTACACCTTC. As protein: CASSGSRRGYTF. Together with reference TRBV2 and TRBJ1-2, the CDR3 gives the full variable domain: EPEVTQTPSHQVTQMGQEVILRCVPISNHLYFYWYRQILGQKVEFLVSFYNNEISEKSEIFDDQFSVERPDGSNFTLKIRSTKLEDSAMYFCASSGSRRGYTFGSGTRLTVV.

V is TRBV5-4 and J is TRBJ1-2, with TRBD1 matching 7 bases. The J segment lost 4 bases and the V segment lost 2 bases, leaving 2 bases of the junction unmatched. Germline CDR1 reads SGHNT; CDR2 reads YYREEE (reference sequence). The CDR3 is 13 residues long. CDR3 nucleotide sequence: TGTGCCAGCAGCTTCGGGACAGTCTATGGCTACACCTTC. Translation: CASSFGTVYGYTF.

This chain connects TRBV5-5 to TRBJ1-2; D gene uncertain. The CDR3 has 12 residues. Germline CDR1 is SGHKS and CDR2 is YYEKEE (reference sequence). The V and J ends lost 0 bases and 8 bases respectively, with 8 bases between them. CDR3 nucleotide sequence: TGTGCCAGCAGCTTGGGGTTTGGCGGCTACACCTTC. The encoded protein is CASSLGFGGYTF.

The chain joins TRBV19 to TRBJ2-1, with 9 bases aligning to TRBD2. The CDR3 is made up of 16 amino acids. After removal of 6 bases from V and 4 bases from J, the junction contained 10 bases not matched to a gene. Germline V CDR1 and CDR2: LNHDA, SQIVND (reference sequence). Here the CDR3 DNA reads TGTGCCAGTAGCCATCGGCTAAGCGGGGGGTACAATGAGCAGTTCTTC. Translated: CASSHRLSGGYNEQFF. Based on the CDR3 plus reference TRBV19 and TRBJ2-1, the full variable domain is DGGITQSPKYLFRKEGQNVTLSCEQNLNHDAMYWYRQDPGQGLRLIYYSQIVNDFQKGDIAEGYSVSREKKESFPLTVTSAQKNPTAFYLCASSHRLSGGYNEQFFGPGTRLTVL.

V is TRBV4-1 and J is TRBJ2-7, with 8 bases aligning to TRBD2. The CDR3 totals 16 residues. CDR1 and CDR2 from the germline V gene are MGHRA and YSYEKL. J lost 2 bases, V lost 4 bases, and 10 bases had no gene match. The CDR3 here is CASSRPGAGGAYEQYF. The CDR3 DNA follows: TGCGCCAGCAGCCGGCCCGGGGCGGGGGGCGCCTACGAGCAGTACTTC.

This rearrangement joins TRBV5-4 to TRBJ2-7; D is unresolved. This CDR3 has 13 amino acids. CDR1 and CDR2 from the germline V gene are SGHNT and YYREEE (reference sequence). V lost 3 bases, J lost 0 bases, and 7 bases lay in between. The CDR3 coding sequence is TGTGCCAGCAGCTCACGGTTCTCCTACGAGCAGTACTTC. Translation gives CASSSRFSYEQYF.